These 18 T cell receptor beta chains came from one sample sequenced in a study of CD4+ T cells in melanoma. Libraries were prepared by immunoSEQ multiplex PCR; TCRdb keeps only in-frame clonotypes and omits some of them. The sample holds some 110,000 clones, about 90% seen once. The sample comprised peripheral blood. These receptors were collected from a human donor with melanoma.

The chain joins TRBV11-2 to TRBJ2-3; D assignment may be TRBD1 or TRBD2 (5 bases each). CDR3 length: 16 amino acids. Trimming shortened V by 5 bases and J by 1 base, and 16 bases separated the two germline ends. Germline V gene data show CDR1 as SGHAT and CDR2 as FQNNGV. CDR3 sequence: CASSPFGGRRTDTQYF. The CDR3 coding sequence is TGTGCCAGCAGCCCGTTTGGGGGAAGGCGCACAGATACGCAGTATTTT.

The genes are TRBV14 and TRBJ2-5, with D maybe TRBD1 (5 bases). Germline V CDR1 and CDR2: SGHDN, FVKESK. The V and J ends lost 3 bases and 6 bases respectively, with 11 bases between them. The CDR3 totals 13 residues. CDR3 nucleotides: TGTGCCAGCAGCCAGGGGCTACCTAAGACCCAGTACTTC. It specifies CASSQGLPKTQYF.

The rearrangement joins TRBV28 to TRBJ2-3, with 7 bases that match TRBD2. The V segment lost 5 bases and the J segment 3 bases; nucleotides outside the gene matches: 8. This CDR3 region has 15 residues. The V gene's germline CDR1 is MDHEN and CDR2 SYDVKM. CDR3 sequence (DNA): TGTGCCAGCAGTCCCTTTAGGGGAGGGACAGATACGCAGTATTTT. It translates to CASSPFRGGTDTQYF.

The chain combines TRBV11-3 with TRBJ2-3; D uncertain. Germline CDR1 SGHNT, CDR2 YENEEA. V lost 5 bases and J lost 1, with 10 bases in between. This CDR3 contains 14 residues. The CDR3 loop is CASSPSHGTDTQYF. As DNA, the CDR3 is TGTGCCAGCAGCCCTTCTCATGGCACAGATACGCAGTATTTT.

The V gene is TRBV7-9, the J gene TRBJ2-1; D perhaps matches TRBD2 (6 bases). Germline CDR1 reads SEHNR; CDR2 reads FQNEAQ (reference sequence). V lost 5 bases to trimming and J lost 8 bases, with 16 bases between them. CDR3 length: 14 amino acids. CDR3 sequence: CASSRRLDLYEQFF. The CDR3 DNA sequence: TGTGCCAGCAGCCGGAGACTAGACCTCTATGAGCAGTTCTTC.

Only a few counts were recorded for this clone. Other DNA sequences from this sample encode an identical CDR3 as well. This CDR3 reads CASSIGGGTDTQYF. CDR3 DNA sequence: TGTGCCAGTAGTATAGGGGGCGGGACAGATACGCAGTATTTT. The V call is TRBV19, the J call TRBJ2-3; D assignment may be TRBD1 or TRBD2 (5 bases each). Germline V gene data show CDR1 as LNHDA and CDR2 as SQIVND (reference sequence). V was shortened by 1 base and J by 3 bases, with 8 bases between the two germline ends. This CDR3 comprises 14 residues.

V and J are TRBV27 and TRBJ2-1; D gene uncertain. The germline CDR1 and CDR2 sequences are MNHEY and SMNVEV (reference sequence). This CDR3 has 14 residues. The V end was cut by 2 bases, the J end by 0 bases, with 5 bases between. DNA for the CDR3: TGTGCCAGCAGTTTAGTTAGCTCCTACAATGAGCAGTTCTTC. Its protein product is CASSLVSSYNEQFF.

This sequence joins TRBV4-1 and TRBJ2-5; 7 bases match TRBD1. Germline lookup yields CDR1 MGHRA and CDR2 YSYEKL. V trimming: 4 bases; J trimming: 1 base; junction bases outside the gene matches: 3. This CDR3 spans 14 amino acids. This chain's CDR3 is CASSPRDSQETQYF. The CDR3 DNA sequence: TGCGCCAGCAGCCCACGGGACAGCCAAGAGACCCAGTACTTC.

The chain links TRBV2 to TRBJ1-5, with 8 bases that match TRBD1. CDR3 length equals 15 residues. The ends lost 5 bases at V and 0 bases at J; junction bases unmatched: 3. CDR1 is SNHLY and CDR2 is FYNNEI in the germline V gene. Here the CDR3 DNA reads TGTGCCAGCAGTCTAGACAGGGGTAGCAATCAGCCCCAGCATTTT. Encoded protein: CASSLDRGSNQPQHF. The complete variable domain, with remaining parts taken from reference TRBV2 and TRBJ1-5, reads EPEVTQTPSHQVTQMGQEVILRCVPISNHLYFYWYRQILGQKVEFLVSFYNNEISEKSEIFDDQFSVERPDGSNFTLKIRSTKLEDSAMYFCASSLDRGSNQPQHFGDGTRLSIL.

The V and J genes are TRBV15 and TRBJ2-1; D not resolved. The CDR3 extends over 14 amino acids. Germline CDR1 LNHNV, CDR2 YYDKDF (reference sequence). Trimming stripped 0 bases from V and 5 bases from J, with 8 bases between. The CDR3, as DNA: TGTGCCACCAGCAGAGATCGTTTAGACAATGAGCAGTTCTTC. Protein: CATSRDRLDNEQFF.

V gene TRBV27 combines with J gene TRBJ2-7; D is possibly TRBD1 (5 bases). With 1 base removed from V and 2 bases from J, the gap between germline ends came to 12 bases. The germline V gene has CDR1 MNHEY and CDR2 SMNVEV (reference sequence). The length of the CDR3 is 15 residues. The CDR3 region is CASSLLGRAAYEQYF. The DNA of the CDR3 is TGTGCCAGCAGTTTATTGGGCAGGGCCGCCTACGAGCAGTACTTC.

The gene calls are TRBV19 and TRBJ2-1; unclear D gene. V lost 6 bases and J 4 bases, leaving 7 bases between the germline ends. The CDR3 sequence is 12 residues long. The germline CDR1 and CDR2 sequences are LNHDA and SQIVND (reference sequence). The CDR3 is CASRGGYNEQFF. CDR3 coding DNA: TGTGCCAGTAGAGGCGGTTACAATGAGCAGTTCTTC.

The rearrangement links TRBV28 to TRBJ1-5, with a weak D call TRBD1 (5 bases). Trimming left V 2 bases short and J 7 bases short, with 15 bases between. The V gene's germline CDR1 is MDHEN and CDR2 SYDVKM. The CDR3 totals 15 residues. The CDR3 DNA is TGTGCCAGCAGTTTAGGTGTGGGATGGGACCAGCCCCAGCATTTT. Translation: CASSLGVGWDQPQHF.

Written as DNA, the CDR3 is TGTGCCAGCAGTGAGACAGGGGGTGGGGACACTGAAGCTTTCTTT. This gives the protein CASSETGGGDTEAFF. This chain uses TRBV6-1 with TRBJ1-1, with 9 bases aligning to TRBD1. The CDR3 runs 15 residues. J was trimmed by 3 bases and V by 3 bases; bases with no gene match: 5. The V gene's germline CDR1 is MNHNS and CDR2 SASEGT.

V is TRBV5-1 and J is TRBJ2-3, with 8 bases matching TRBD1. There are 14 residues in the CDR3. Germline assignment: CDR1 SGHRS and CDR2 YFSETQ. With 3 bases clipped from V and 5 bases from J, the junction kept 5 bases outside the gene matches. Here the CDR3 reads CASSWGTGKDTQYF. The CDR3 coding sequence is TGCGCCAGCAGCTGGGGGACAGGAAAAGATACGCAGTATTTT. The entire variable domain, with the rest obtained from reference TRBV5-1 and TRBJ2-3, is as follows: KAGVTQTPRYLIKTRGQQVTLSCSPISGHRSVSWYQQTPGQGLQFLFEYFSETQRNKGNFPGRFSGRQFSNSRSEMNVSTLELGDSALYLCASSWGTGKDTQYFGPGTRLTVL.

The rearrangement uses TRBV7-8 and TRBJ1-3; TRBD1 is a possible D gene (5 bases). The CDR3 consists of 16 residues. Trimming removed 2 bases from V and 0 bases from J, with 11 bases in between. The germline V gene encodes CDR1 SGHVS and CDR2 FQNEAQ. CDR3 protein: CASSLRDGISGNTIYF. CDR3 bases: TGTGCCAGCAGCTTAAGGGACGGAATCTCTGGAAACACCATATATTTT.

CDR3 DNA: TGTGCCAGCAGCGTAGGGGACAGGGGGGGCGAGCAGTACTTC. This translates into CASSVGDRGGEQYF. This rearrangement joins TRBV9 to TRBJ2-7; 11 bases are shared with TRBD1. The CDR3 covers 14 residues. The ends lost 0 bases at V and 6 bases at J; junction bases unmatched: 2. Germline V lookup: CDR1 SGDLS, CDR2 YYNGEE.

The chain uses TRBV18 and TRBJ1-1, with no clear D. This CDR3 has 13 amino acids. The germline V gene encodes CDR1 KGHSH and CDR2 LQKENI. V lost 2 bases and J 2 bases, leaving 6 bases between the germline ends. The CDR3 bases are TGTGCCAGCTCACCAGGGATAAACACTGAAGCTTTCTTT. Its translation is CASSPGINTEAFF. Together with reference TRBV18 and TRBJ1-1, the CDR3 gives the full variable domain: NAGVMQNPRHLVRRRGQEARLRCSPMKGHSHVYWYRQLPEEGLKFMVYLQKENIIDESGMPKERFSAEFPKEGPSILRIQQVVRGDSAAYFCASSPGINTEAFFGQGTRLTVV.